This T cell receptor beta chain was sequenced for a study of shared clonotypes between healthy human individuals. The CDR3 length is 16 residues. The germline CDR1 and CDR2 sequences are MNHEY and SMNVEV (reference sequence). V shed 5 bases and J 4 bases; nucleotides not matched to a gene: 12. Study-level results: The authors sampled blood alone, and tissue repertoires likely differ.

The table lists this clone with a few counts. Antigen: not known. Every subset's genomic DNA went evenly onto several immunoSEQ plates. Sorted-subset replicate PCRs used about 200 ng DNA, about 30,000 T cell genomes. Measured with immunoSEQ multiplex PCR; TCRdb has only the in-frame clones, and not every one. This table holds 730,000 or so clones, 72% found once. CD4+ cells underwent separation, giving CD45RA+ naive and CD45RA-negative memory subsets. This chain uses TRBV27 with TRBJ1-2; 8 bases are a match to TRBD1. The sample consisted of memory CD4+ T cells sorted from blood. Stated subset: CD45RA-negative fraction. The clonotype comes from a woman aged 25 to 39 in good health. The CDR3 nucleotides read TGTGCCAGCAGTGAAGCGGGGACAGGCGATATCTATGGCTACACCTTC. Protein product: CASSEAGTGDIYGYTF.